A single sample gave rise to the 15 T cell receptor beta chains below, sequenced in a study of cytomegalovirus exposure and HLA in healthy donors. The PCR made use of 60 Vbeta and 13 Jbeta primers. Only in-frame clones appear in the TCRdb table, and some are missing; sequencing was by immunoSEQ multiplex PCR. This sample has roughly 80,000 clones, with approximately 67% found just once. Material: PBMCs. The source of these receptors is a male donor in good health and CMV-seropositive.

This clone was seen more than once but under ten times. The rearrangement links TRBV5-3 to TRBJ2-7, with 9 bases aligning to TRBD1. TRBV5-3 is recorded as an ORF, its role being uncertain. The CDR3 runs 15 residues. Trimming cost V 0 bases and J 4 bases; bases outside gene matches: 5. The CDR3 is CARSLAHRGLYEQYF. The CDR3 region has the DNA TGTGCCAGAAGCTTGGCCCACAGGGGGCTTTACGAGCAGTACTTC.

The chain is built from TRBV27 and TRBJ1-1, with D perhaps matching TRBD1 (6 bases). This CDR3 is built from 13 residues. The V gene's germline CDR1 is MNHEY and CDR2 SMNVEV (reference sequence). Trimming shortened V by 5 bases and J by 11 bases, and 18 bases separated the two germline ends. The DNA for the CDR3 is TGTGCCAGCAGTCTCTCTTTTGACAGGTATGCTTTCTTT. Translated, it gives CASSLSFDRYAFF.

This clone was counted a few times. The V gene is TRBV19, the J gene TRBJ2-2, with TRBD2 matching over 13 bases. J gave up 5 bases and V 6 bases, and 6 bases lay outside the gene matches. The CDR3 consists of 16 residues. Looked up from germline, CDR1 is LNHDA and CDR2 is SQIVND (reference sequence). The CDR3 loop is CASSPTSGGLTGELFF. CDR3 bases: TGTGCCAGTAGCCCGACTAGCGGGGGGCTAACCGGGGAGCTGTTTTTT. Together with reference TRBV19 and TRBJ2-2, the CDR3 gives the full variable domain: DGGITQSPKYLFRKEGQNVTLSCEQNLNHDAMYWYRQDPGQGLRLIYYSQIVNDFQKGDIAEGYSVSREKKESFPLTVTSAQKNPTAFYLCASSPTSGGLTGELFFGEGSRLTVL.

This chain uses TRBV6-6 with TRBJ2-1; 10 positions agree with TRBD1. V shed 5 bases, J shed 7 bases, and the junction held 5 bases outside the gene matches. This CDR3 spans 14 amino acids. Germline values: CDR1 MNHNY, CDR2 SVGAGI (reference sequence). Written as DNA, the CDR3 is TGTGCCAGCAGTACCGACAGGGGGCTAAATGAGCAGTTCTTC. This encodes CASSTDRGLNEQFF.

The V and J genes are TRBV6-5 and TRBJ1-4; tentatively, D is TRBD1 (6 bases). V lost 5 bases, J lost 6 bases, and 13 bases lay in between. In germline, CDR1 is MNHEY, CDR2 SVGAGI. This CDR3 has 14 residues. The CDR3 loop reads CASSRGGDHEKLFF. The CDR3, as DNA: TGTGCCAGCAGTAGAGGGGGGGACCATGAAAAACTGTTTTTT.

J is TRBJ2-3 and V is TRBV9; 14 positions match TRBD2. The ends lost 4 bases at V and 6 bases at J; junction bases unmatched: 16. CDR1 and CDR2 from the germline V gene are SGDLS and YYNGEE. There are 19 residues in the CDR3. The CDR3 nucleotides are TGTGCCAGCAGCTCAGCCCGCCCGACTAGCGGGAGGGCCGCTGATACGCAGTATTTT. It encodes CASSSARPTSGRAADTQYF.

The rearrangement joins TRBV14 to TRBJ2-5, with 8 nucleotides matching TRBD2. The ends lost 1 base at V and 5 bases at J; junction bases unmatched: 12. Germline assignment: CDR1 SGHDN and CDR2 FVKESK. CDR3 length: 17 amino acids. The CDR3 protein is CASSQVPSGSVVETQYF. The CDR3 DNA is TGTGCCAGCAGCCAAGTACCCAGCGGGAGTGTCGTGGAGACCCAGTACTTC.

The CDR3 is CASSFRTSGKGELFF. The CDR3 nucleotides read TGTGCCAGCAGCTTCCGGACTAGCGGAAAAGGGGAGCTGTTTTTT. This chain joins TRBV7-2 and TRBJ2-2, with TRBD2 matching over 10 bases. Germline V CDR1 and CDR2: SGHTA, FQGNSA. The CDR3 runs to 15 residues. J was trimmed by 8 bases and V by 3 bases; bases with no gene match: 6. The variable domain in full, with the rest retrieved from reference TRBV7-2 and TRBJ2-2, is GAGVSQSPSNKVTEKGKDVELRCDPISGHTALYWYRQSLGQGLEFLIYFQGNSAPDKSGLPSDRFSAERTGGSVSTLTIQRTQQEDSAVYLCASSFRTSGKGELFFGEGSRLTVL.

The CDR3 is CASSQALDSRGTDTQYF. CDR3 sequence (DNA): TGTGCCAGCAGCCAAGCCTTGGACAGCAGGGGTACAGATACGCAGTATTTT. V and J are TRBV4-2 and TRBJ2-3, with a possible D match to TRBD1 (6 bases). The CDR3 runs to 17 residues. V was cut by 1 base and J by 3 bases, with 17 bases left in between. Germline V gene sequence: CDR1 LGHNA, CDR2 YNFKEQ.

The V gene is TRBV5-1, the J gene TRBJ2-7, with 8 bases lining up with TRBD2. CDR3 length equals 16 residues. V shed 0 bases and J 0 bases; nucleotides not matched to a gene: 5. Germline V gives CDR1 SGHRS, CDR2 YFSETQ. The CDR3 nucleotides are TGCGCCAGCAGCTTGGCCGTTAGCGGGGTCTCCTACGAGCAGTACTTC. It codes for CASSLAVSGVSYEQYF.

J is TRBJ1-3 and V is TRBV5-6; D is undetermined. This CDR3 is 14 amino acids long. V was shortened by 4 bases and J by 0 bases, with 8 bases between the two germline ends. Germline V gene data show CDR1 as SGHDT and CDR2 as YYEEEE. This chain's CDR3 is CASSLPGSGNTIYF. For the CDR3, the DNA is TGTGCCAGCAGCCTACCCGGCTCTGGAAACACCATATATTTT. Filled out from reference TRBV5-6 and TRBJ1-3, the complete variable domain reads DAGVTQSPTHLIKTRGQQVTLRCSPKSGHDTVSWYQQALGQGPQFIFQYYEEEERQRGNFPDRFSGHQFPNYSSELNVNALLLGDSALYLCASSLPGSGNTIYFGEGSWLTVV.

The V gene is TRBV27, the J gene TRBJ1-4, with 8 bases fitting TRBD1. The CDR3 length is 14 residues. The ends lost 4 bases at V and 5 bases at J; junction bases unmatched: 3. Germline V gene data show CDR1 as MNHEY and CDR2 as SMNVEV (reference sequence). The CDR3 here is CASSYRTGNEKLFF. DNA of the CDR3: TGTGCCAGCAGTTACCGGACAGGGAATGAAAAACTGTTTTTT.

The chain is built from TRBV7-2 and TRBJ2-7; a possible D gene is TRBD2 (6 bases). Germline lookup yields CDR1 SGHTA and CDR2 FQGNSA. V lost 1 base to trimming and J lost 2 bases, with 15 bases between them. This CDR3 has 16 amino acids. The CDR3 loop is CASSLDGGGTTYEQYF. The CDR3 DNA is TGTGCCAGCAGCTTAGATGGAGGCGGGACCACCTACGAGCAGTACTTC. The full variable domain, completed using reference TRBV7-2 and TRBJ2-7, is GAGVSQSPSNKVTEKGKDVELRCDPISGHTALYWYRQSLGQGLEFLIYFQGNSAPDKSGLPSDRFSAERTGGSVSTLTIQRTQQEDSAVYLCASSLDGGGTTYEQYFGPGTRLTVT.

Of note for this clone: An end of the junction differs from the germline gene, which may be a read error. The chain combines TRBV20-1 with TRBJ2-7, with a weak D call TRBD2 (7 bases). This CDR3 is built from 11 residues. Per the germline V gene, CDR1 is DFQATT and CDR2 is SNEGSKA (reference sequence). The CDR3 reads CSARSGGEGDF. The CDR3 DNA reads TGCAGTGCTAGGTCGGGGGGCGAAGGTGACTTC.

The chain uses TRBV19 and TRBJ2-7; 8 bases map to TRBD1. This CDR3 is built from 12 residues. CDR1 is LNHDA and CDR2 is SQIVND in the germline V gene (reference sequence). The V gene end was trimmed by 6 bases and the J gene end by 4 bases; junction bases not matched to a gene: 2. As DNA, the CDR3 is TGTGCCAGTAGGACAGGGGCGTACGAGCAGTACTTC. Translation gives CASRTGAYEQYF.